Sequencing of this T cell receptor (beta chain) was carried out in a study of human T cells and chemical hapten exposure. Whole-study context: Patches that contained 0.01% DPC were applied to the upper back and read at 6 days.

As to time point: pre-sensitization, week 0. Treatment defined: therapeutic diphenylcyclopropenone sensitization with weekly scalp DPC. Individual cDNA molecules in this library carried unique molecular identifiers. TCRdb called the RACE reads again in MiXCR, with one record for every CDR3 protein. The sample yields roughly 110,000 distinct CDR3 sequences, approximately 12% seen once. The CDR3 runs 13 residues. Germline V gene sequence: CDR1 SGHAT, CDR2 FQNNGV. V was shortened by 5 bases and J by 6 bases, with 10 bases between the two germline ends. The genes are TRBV11-2 and TRBJ2-2; D is uncertain. The sequence came from a woman aged 45-65 years with alopecia areata. Some clones in this sample may be carry-over from other donors' samples. The material sequenced was whole blood, taken in connection with sensitization to the hapten diphenylcyclopropenone (DPC). CDR3 DNA sequence: TGTGCCAGCAGCCCGGCAGTGGCCGGGGAGCTGTTTTTT. Translating gives CASSPAVAGELFF.